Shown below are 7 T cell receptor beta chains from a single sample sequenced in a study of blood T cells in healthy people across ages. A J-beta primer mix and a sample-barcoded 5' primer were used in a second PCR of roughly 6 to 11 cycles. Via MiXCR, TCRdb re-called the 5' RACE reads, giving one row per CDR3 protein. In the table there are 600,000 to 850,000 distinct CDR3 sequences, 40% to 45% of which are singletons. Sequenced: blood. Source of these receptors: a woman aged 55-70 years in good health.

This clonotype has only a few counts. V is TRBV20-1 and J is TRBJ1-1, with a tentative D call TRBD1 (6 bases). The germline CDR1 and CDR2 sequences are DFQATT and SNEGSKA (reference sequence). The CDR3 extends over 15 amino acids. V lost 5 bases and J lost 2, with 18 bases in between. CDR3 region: CSAFYPRGGNTEAFF. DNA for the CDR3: TGCAGTGCTTTCTATCCCAGGGGTGGAAACACTGAAGCTTTCTTT.

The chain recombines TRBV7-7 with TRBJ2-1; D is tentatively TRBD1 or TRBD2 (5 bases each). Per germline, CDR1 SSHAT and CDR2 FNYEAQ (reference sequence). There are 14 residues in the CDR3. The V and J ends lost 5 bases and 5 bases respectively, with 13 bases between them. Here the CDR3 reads CASSPGTTNNEQFF. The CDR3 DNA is TGTGCCAGCAGCCCAGGGACCACAAACAATGAGCAGTTCTTC.

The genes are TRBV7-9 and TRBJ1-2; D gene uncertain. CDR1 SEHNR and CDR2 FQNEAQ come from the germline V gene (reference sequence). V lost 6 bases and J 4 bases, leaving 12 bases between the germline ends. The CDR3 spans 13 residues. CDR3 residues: CASRPSSFYGYTF. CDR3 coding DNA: TGTGCCAGCAGGCCTTCAAGTTTCTATGGCTACACCTTC.

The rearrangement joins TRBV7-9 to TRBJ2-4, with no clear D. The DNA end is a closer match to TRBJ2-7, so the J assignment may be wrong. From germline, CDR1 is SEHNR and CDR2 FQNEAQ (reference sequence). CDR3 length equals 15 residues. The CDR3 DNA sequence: TGTGCCAGCAGCCCCCAGGCAGTTCTCAGTCGCGAGCAGTACTTC. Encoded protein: CASSPQAVLSREQYF.

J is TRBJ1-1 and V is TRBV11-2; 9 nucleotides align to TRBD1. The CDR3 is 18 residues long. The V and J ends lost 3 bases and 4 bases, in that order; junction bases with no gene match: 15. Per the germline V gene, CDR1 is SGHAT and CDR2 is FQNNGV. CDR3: CASSFVAGTGFIGTEAFF. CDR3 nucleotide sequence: TGTGCCAGCAGCTTTGTTGCCGGGACAGGGTTTATTGGCACTGAAGCTTTCTTT.

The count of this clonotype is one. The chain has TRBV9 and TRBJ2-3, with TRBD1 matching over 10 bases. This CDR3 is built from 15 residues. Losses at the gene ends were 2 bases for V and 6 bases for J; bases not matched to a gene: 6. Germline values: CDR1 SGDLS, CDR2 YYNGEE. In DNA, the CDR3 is TGTGCCAGCAGCGTTCGGACAGGGGGATGGGATACGCAGTATTTT. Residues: CASSVRTGGWDTQYF.

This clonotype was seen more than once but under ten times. This CDR3 is CASSADRGLFEQYF. The CDR3 nucleotides are TGTGCCAGCAGTGCGGACAGGGGGCTTTTCGAGCAGTACTTC. The J gene is TRBJ2-7, the V gene TRBV12-3 or TRBV12-4; 11 bases are a match to TRBD1. The V segment lost 5 bases and the J segment 6 bases; nucleotides outside the gene matches: 6. The CDR3 runs 14 residues.